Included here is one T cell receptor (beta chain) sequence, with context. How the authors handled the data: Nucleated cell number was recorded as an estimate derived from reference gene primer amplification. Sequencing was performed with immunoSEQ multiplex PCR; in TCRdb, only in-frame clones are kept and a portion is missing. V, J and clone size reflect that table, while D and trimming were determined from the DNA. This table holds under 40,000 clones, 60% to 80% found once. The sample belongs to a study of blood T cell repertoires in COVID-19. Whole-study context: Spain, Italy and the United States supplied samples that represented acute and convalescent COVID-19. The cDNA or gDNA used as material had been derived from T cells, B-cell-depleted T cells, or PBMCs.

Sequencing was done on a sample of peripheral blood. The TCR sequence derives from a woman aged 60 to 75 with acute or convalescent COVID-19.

The CDR3 DNA reads TGTGCCAGCAGTAACAGGTTAGAGGAGACCCAGTACTTC. The encoded protein is CASSNRLEETQYF. The J gene is TRBJ2-5, the V gene TRBV27; perhaps TRBD1 as D (5 bases). CDR3 size: 13 residues. Trimming cost V 5 bases and J 5 bases, with 12 bases left between them. CDR1 and CDR2 (germline): MNHEY, SMNVEV (reference sequence).